This entry lists 2 T cell receptor beta chains sequenced from one sample in a study of regulatory dendritic cells for organ transplantation. Only in-frame clones appear in the TCRdb table, and some are missing; sequencing was by immunoSEQ multiplex PCR. The table records roughly 30,000 clones, approximately 77% of them present only once. Source material: naive CD8+ T cells from blood. As for subset: CD45RA+ naive T cells. The receptors here all came from a human donor in good health.

This chain connects TRBV12-5 to TRBJ1-1, with TRBD1 matching 7 bases. This CDR3 is 17 amino acids long. Per germline, CDR1 LGHNT and CDR2 FRNRAP. V was clipped by 0 bases and J by 11 bases; unmatched bases: 18. The CDR3 bases are TGTGCTAGTGGTTTGGTACAATACGAAGGTGACAGGGTGGGGGCTTTCTTT. Protein sequence: CASGLVQYEGDRVGAFF.

The rearrangement links TRBV27 to TRBJ1-2; 7 nucleotides align to TRBD1. Germline lookup yields CDR1 MNHEY and CDR2 SMNVEV (reference sequence). This CDR3 comprises 13 residues. The junction had 7 bases not matched to a gene; V was cut back by 4 bases and J by 8 bases. The CDR3 region has the DNA TGTGCCAGCAGTTCAGGGGGGAGGAAAGGCTACACCTTC. Translating gives CASSSGGRKGYTF.